Here is one TCR beta chain with its context. This study enrolled people aged 18 to 89 from approximately 24 US geographic areas. These data originate in a study of blood T cell repertoires in COVID-19. Data came from immunoSEQ multiplex PCR; TCRdb stores just in-frame clones and leaves some out. The sample contains around 270,000 clones, roughly 88% of which appear only once. The source material was PBMCs or T cells enriched from blood (not recorded which). The sequence was obtained from a woman between 25 and 40 years old who had recovered from COVID-19.

CDR3 protein: CASRHWGLGQETQYF. CDR3 DNA: TGCGCCAGCAGGCATTGGGGGCTCGGTCAAGAGACCCAGTACTTC. The V call is TRBV5-1, the J call TRBJ2-5; possible D gene TRBD1, 6 bases. V was pared by 5 bases and J by 2 bases, with 16 bases between. Germline CDR1 is SGHRS and CDR2 is YFSETQ. CDR3 size: 15 residues.